Included here is one T cell receptor beta chain sequence, with context. The data derive from a study of control samples from healthy donors and cancer patients. Sequencing used immunoSEQ multiplex PCR; TCRdb keeps in-frame clones, though not all of them. The repertoire holds about 88,000 clones, more than 85% seen once, with more than 7% in the top ten. V was clipped by 6 bases and J by 0 bases, with 4 bases between them. Germline V gives CDR1 DFQATT, CDR2 SNEGSKA (reference sequence). The length of the CDR3 is 11 residues. Sequencing was carried out using blood. This receptor was obtained from a young man in good health. The chain links TRBV20-1 to TRBJ2-3; the D is unclear. The CDR3 protein is CSARSTDTQYF. DNA for the CDR3: TGCAGTGCCCGCAGCACAGATACGCAGTATTTT.